This T cell receptor (beta chain) originates from a study of shared clonotypes between healthy human individuals. Study results and limitations: The study generally estimated greater richness for naive than memory subsets.

About this clone: What it recognizes is unknown.

Profiling relied on immunoSEQ multiplex PCR, and the TCRdb table lists in-frame clones only, not all of them. The profile shows almost 750,000 clones, approximately 72% of them singletons. Source material: memory CD4+ T cells sorted from blood. Subset reported: CD45RA-negative fraction. This TCR derives from a young woman in good health.

The CDR3 here is CASSRDRDDEQYF. The CDR3, as DNA: TGTGCCAGCAGCCGGGACAGGGACGACGAGCAGTACTTC. The V gene is TRBV6-1, the J gene TRBJ2-7; 9 bases line up with TRBD1. V gave up 6 bases and J gave up 5 bases; unmatched junction bases: 5. Per germline, CDR1 MNHNS and CDR2 SASEGT. The CDR3 is made up of 13 amino acids.